This T cell receptor (beta chain) was retrieved from a study of blood T cell repertoires in COVID-19. TCRdb's copy holds only in-frame clones and misses some; the assay was immunoSEQ multiplex PCR. The sample shows about 60,000 clones, about 90% of them seen only once. The CDR3 contains 15 residues. CDR1 SGDLS and CDR2 YYNGEE come from the germline V gene. V was cut by 3 bases and J by 0 bases, with 10 bases left in between. This TCR derives from a human donor in a cohort sampled during active COVID-19. J is TRBJ2-1 and V is TRBV9, with TRBD2 as a possible D gene (5 bases). The sequenced sample was peripheral blood. This chain's CDR3 is CASSGLGVSYNEQFF. CDR3 coding DNA: TGTGCCAGCAGCGGACTCGGGGTCTCCTACAATGAGCAGTTCTTC.